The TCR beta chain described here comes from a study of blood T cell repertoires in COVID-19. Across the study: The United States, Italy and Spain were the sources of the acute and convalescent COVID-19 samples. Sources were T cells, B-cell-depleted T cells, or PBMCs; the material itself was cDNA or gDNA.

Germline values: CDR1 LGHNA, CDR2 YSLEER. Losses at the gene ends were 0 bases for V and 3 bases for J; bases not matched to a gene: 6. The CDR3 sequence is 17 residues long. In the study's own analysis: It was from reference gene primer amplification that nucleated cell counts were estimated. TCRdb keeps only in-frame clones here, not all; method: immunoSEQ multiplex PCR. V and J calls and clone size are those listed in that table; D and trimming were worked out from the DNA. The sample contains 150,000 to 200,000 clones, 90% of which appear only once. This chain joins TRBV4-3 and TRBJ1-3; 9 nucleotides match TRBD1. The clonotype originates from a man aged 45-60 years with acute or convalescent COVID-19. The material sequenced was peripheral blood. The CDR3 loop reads CASSQEGGTGLGNTIYF. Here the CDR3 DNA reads TGCGCCAGCAGCCAAGAAGGCGGGACAGGGCTTGGAAACACCATATATTTT.